This T cell receptor (beta chain) was found in a study of T cell changes during pregnancy in multiple sclerosis. Data came from immunoSEQ multiplex PCR; TCRdb stores just in-frame clones and leaves some out. Of about 60,000 clones listed, roughly 87% are singletons. V was cut by 4 bases and J by 2 bases, with 8 bases left in between. Germline CDR1 and CDR2: MNHNY and SVGAGI (reference sequence). The CDR3 consists of 13 residues. The chain joins TRBV6-6 to TRBJ2-5; D might be TRBD1 (6 bases). This receptor was obtained from a female donor in good health, enrolled as a control in a pregnancy study. The sequences come from peripheral blood, collected in the third trimester of pregnancy. CDR3 in amino acids: CASSWTEQETQYF. CDR3 DNA sequence: TGTGCCAGCAGTTGGACAGAGCAAGAGACCCAGTACTTC.